The sample holds a few counts of the clone carrying this TCR beta chain. Unique molecular identifiers were used in preparing the TCRbeta library. TCRdb re-analysed the PCR reads in MiXCR, keeping a single row per CDR3 protein. This table has roughly 350,000 distinct CDR3 sequences, around 15% appearing once. The data originate from a study of T-cell reconstitution after alpha-beta-depleted transplantation in children. Germline loops: CDR1 MDHEN, CDR2 SYDVKM. The CDR3 runs to 11 residues. V shed 8 bases and J 5 bases; nucleotides not matched to a gene: 2. This chain uses TRBV28 with TRBJ2-5; TRBD2 agrees at 7 bases. This sequence originates from a male patient between 2 and 9 years old who had a stem cell transplant for acute lymphoblastic leukemia, so the T cells may come from the graft donor. The source material was PBMCs, mostly from graft donor cells, sampled 360 days after TCRalphabeta/CD19-depleted stem cell transplant. CDR3 loop: CASRREETQYF. The CDR3 DNA is TGTGCCAGCCGGCGGGAGGAGACCCAGTACTTC.